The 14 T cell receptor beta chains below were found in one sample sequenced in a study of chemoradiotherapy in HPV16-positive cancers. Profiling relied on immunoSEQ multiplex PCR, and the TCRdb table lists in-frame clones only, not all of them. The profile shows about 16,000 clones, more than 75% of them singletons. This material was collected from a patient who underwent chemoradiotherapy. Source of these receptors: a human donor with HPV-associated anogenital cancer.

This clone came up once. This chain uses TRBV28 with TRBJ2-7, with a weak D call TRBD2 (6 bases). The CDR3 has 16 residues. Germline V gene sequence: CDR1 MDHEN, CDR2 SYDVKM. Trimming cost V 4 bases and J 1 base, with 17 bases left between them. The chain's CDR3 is CASSSLGGVESYEQYF. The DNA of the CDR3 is TGTGCCAGCAGTTCGCTTGGAGGGGTAGAATCCTACGAGCAGTACTTC.

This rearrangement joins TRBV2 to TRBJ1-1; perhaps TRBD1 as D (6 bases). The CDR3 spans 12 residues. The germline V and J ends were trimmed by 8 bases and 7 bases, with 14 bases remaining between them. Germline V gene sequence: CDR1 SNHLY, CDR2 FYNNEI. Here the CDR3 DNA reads TGTGCCAGCGGCTCCGGGACATTTGAAGCTTTCTTT. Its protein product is CASGSGTFEAFF.

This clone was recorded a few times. CDR3: CASSRDRSYEQYF. The CDR3 nucleotides are TGCGCCAGCAGCCGGGACAGGAGCTACGAGCAGTACTTC. This rearrangement joins TRBV5-1 to TRBJ2-7, with TRBD1 identical over 8 bases. This CDR3 has 13 residues. The J segment lost 3 bases and the V segment lost 4 bases, leaving 3 bases of the junction unmatched. Germline CDR1 reads SGHRS; CDR2 reads YFSETQ.

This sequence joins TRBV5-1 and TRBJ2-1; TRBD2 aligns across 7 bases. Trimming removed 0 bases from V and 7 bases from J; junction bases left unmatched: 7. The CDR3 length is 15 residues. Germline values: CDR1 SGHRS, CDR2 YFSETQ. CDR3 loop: CASSLGASGLNEQFF. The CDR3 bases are TGCGCCAGCAGCTTGGGTGCTAGCGGACTTAATGAGCAGTTCTTC.

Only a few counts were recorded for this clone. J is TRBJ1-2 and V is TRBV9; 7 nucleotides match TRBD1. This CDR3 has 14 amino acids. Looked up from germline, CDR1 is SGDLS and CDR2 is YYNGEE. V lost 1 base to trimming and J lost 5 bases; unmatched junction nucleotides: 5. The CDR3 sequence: CASSVHRGGYGYTF. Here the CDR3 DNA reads TGTGCCAGCAGCGTACACAGGGGTGGATATGGCTACACCTTC.

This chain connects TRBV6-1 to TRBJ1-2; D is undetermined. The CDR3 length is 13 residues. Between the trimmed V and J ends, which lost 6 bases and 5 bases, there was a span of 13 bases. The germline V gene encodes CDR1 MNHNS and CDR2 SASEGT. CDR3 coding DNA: TGTGCCAGCAGATTACACCGGGCGTATGGCTACACCTTC. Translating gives CASRLHRAYGYTF.

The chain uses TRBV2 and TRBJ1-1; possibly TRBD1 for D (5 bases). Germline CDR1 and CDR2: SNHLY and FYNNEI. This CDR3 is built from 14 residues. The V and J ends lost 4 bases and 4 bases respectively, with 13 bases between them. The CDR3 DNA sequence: TGTGCCAGCAGTGTCACGGGGGGGAGCACTGAAGCTTTCTTT. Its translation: CASSVTGGSTEAFF.

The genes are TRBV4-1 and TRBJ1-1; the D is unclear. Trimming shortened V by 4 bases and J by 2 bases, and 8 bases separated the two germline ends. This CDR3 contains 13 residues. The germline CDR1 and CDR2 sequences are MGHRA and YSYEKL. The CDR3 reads CASSRRENTEAFF. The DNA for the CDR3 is TGCGCCAGCAGCCGGAGGGAAAACACTGAAGCTTTCTTT.

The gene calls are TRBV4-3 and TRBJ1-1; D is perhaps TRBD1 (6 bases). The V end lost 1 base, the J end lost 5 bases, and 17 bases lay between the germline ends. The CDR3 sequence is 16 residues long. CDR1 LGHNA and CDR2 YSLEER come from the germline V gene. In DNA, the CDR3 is TGCGCCAGCAGCCAAGTATCCCGGCCAAGGGGGACTGAAGCTTTCTTT. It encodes CASSQVSRPRGTEAFF.

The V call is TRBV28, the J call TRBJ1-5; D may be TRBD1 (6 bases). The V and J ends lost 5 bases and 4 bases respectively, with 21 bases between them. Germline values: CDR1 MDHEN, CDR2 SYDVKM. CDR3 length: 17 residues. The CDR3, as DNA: TGTGCCAGCAGTGCCCTAGGGGGGCAGGGAGGTAATCAGCCCCAGCATTTT. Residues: CASSALGGQGGNQPQHF.

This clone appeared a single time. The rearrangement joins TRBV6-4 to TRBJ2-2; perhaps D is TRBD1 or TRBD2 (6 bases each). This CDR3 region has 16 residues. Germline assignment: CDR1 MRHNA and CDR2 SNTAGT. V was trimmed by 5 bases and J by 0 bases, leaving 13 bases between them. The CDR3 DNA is TGTGCCAGCAGTCCCTTGGGGGGCACGAACACCGGGGAGCTGTTTTTT. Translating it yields CASSPLGGTNTGELFF.

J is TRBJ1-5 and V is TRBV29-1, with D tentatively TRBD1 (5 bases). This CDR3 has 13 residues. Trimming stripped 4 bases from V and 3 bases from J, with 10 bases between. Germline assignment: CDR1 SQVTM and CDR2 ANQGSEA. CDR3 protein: CSVAAGSNQPQHF. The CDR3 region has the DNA TGCAGCGTTGCGGCAGGGTCCAATCAGCCCCAGCATTTT.

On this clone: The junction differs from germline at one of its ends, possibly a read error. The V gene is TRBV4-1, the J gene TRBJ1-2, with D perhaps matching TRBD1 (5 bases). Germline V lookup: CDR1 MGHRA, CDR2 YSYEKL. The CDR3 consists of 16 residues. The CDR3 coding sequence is TGCGCCAGCAGCCAGGCCGGGACCCCGGACCAATATGGCCACACCTTC. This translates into CASSQAGTPDQYGHTF.

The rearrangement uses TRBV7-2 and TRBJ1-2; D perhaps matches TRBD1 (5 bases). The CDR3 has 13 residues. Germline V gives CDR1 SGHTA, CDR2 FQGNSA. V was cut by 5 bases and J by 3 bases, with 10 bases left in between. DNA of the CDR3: TGTGCCAGCAGCCCGCAGGGTCACTATGGCTACACCTTC. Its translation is CASSPQGHYGYTF.